This T cell receptor (beta chain) comes out of a study of shared clonotypes between healthy human individuals. Overall study: Researchers drew samples from a couple of women and three men aged 18 to 49.

Using immunoSEQ multiplex PCR, the repertoire was profiled, and TCRdb retains in-frame clones only, with some absent. The table lists approximately 2.5 million clones, roughly 93% of them singletons. With 1 base removed from V and 4 bases from J, the gap between germline ends came to 10 bases. In germline, CDR1 is MGHRA, CDR2 YSYEKL. The length of the CDR3 is 14 residues. The clonotype was recovered from a man between 18 and 29 years old in good health. Some clones in this sample may be carry-over from other donors' samples. The sequenced sample was naive CD4+ T cells from PBMCs. Subset meaning: CD45RA+ positively selected. The J gene is TRBJ2-5, the V gene TRBV4-1, with D unclear. Here the CDR3 reads CASSQVWVGETQYF. The CDR3, as DNA: TGCGCCAGCAGCCAAGTTTGGGTTGGAGAGACCCAGTACTTC.